This T cell receptor (beta chain) came from a study of CD4+ T cells in melanoma. Assay used: immunoSEQ multiplex PCR; TCRdb lists only in-frame clones, some missing. The sample has 9,000 to 13,000 clones, 50% to 65% seen once. With respect to this clone: Its target is not known.

The study, taken as a whole, reports: A reported correlation linked neoantigen-specific CD4+ T cells to CD8+, macrophage and B cell function. Diverse differentiation states were reported for melanoma neoantigen-specific CD4+ T cells.

Deletions cut 7 bases from V and 4 bases from J, with 13 bases between. The CDR3 length is 13 residues. The germline CDR1 and CDR2 sequences are LGHNA and YNFKEQ. This receptor was obtained from a human donor with melanoma. The chain couples TRBV4-2 to TRBJ1-1, with D maybe TRBD1 (6 bases). The source material was cells from a culture (not recorded whether cultured in vitro). CDR3 region: CASTLGGRTEAFF. CDR3 nucleotides: TGTGCCAGCACCTTAGGGGGTCGCACTGAAGCTTTCTTT.